These 14 T cell receptor beta chains were sequenced from one sample in a study of long-term antiretroviral therapy in people with HIV. An immunoSEQ assay, version v3.0, was performed at survey level. Libraries were prepared by immunoSEQ multiplex PCR; TCRdb keeps only in-frame clonotypes and omits some of them. The data contain roughly 17,000 clones, approximately 80% of them singletons. This specimen consisted of unsorted PBMCs, obtained 0.3 years before starting antiretroviral therapy. All receptors derive from a man aged 45-60 years with HIV.

This chain uses TRBV7-9 with TRBJ2-7; D is perhaps TRBD2 (7 bases). The CDR3 runs to 15 residues. Trimming pared 5 bases from V and 2 bases from J, leaving 16 bases between. CDR1 is SEHNR and CDR2 is FQNEAQ in the germline V gene (reference sequence). CDR3 sequence reads: CASSRGGESPYEQYF. CDR3 nucleotides: TGTGCCAGCAGCCGAGGGGGGGAGAGTCCCTACGAGCAGTACTTC.

This chain connects TRBV4-3 to TRBJ1-5; D is perhaps TRBD1 (6 bases). The CDR3 has 15 residues. Trimming shortened V by 2 bases and J by 4 bases, and 12 bases separated the two germline ends. The V gene's germline CDR1 is LGHNA and CDR2 YSLEER. Here the CDR3 reads CASSQNTGRNQPQHF. The CDR3, as DNA: TGCGCCAGCAGCCAAAACACAGGGAGAAATCAGCCCCAGCATTTT.

This chain joins TRBV18 and TRBJ2-3, with 8 bases identical to TRBD2. The CDR3 runs to 15 residues. CDR1 KGHSH and CDR2 LQKENI come from the germline V gene. The V gene end was trimmed by 3 bases and the J gene end by 3 bases; junction bases not matched to a gene: 5. CDR3 nucleotide sequence: TGTGCCAGCTCACCCACGGGAGGGCCGACAGATACGCAGTATTTT. Its translation: CASSPTGGPTDTQYF.

The V and J genes are TRBV6-1 and TRBJ2-7; D unresolved. CDR1 is MNHNS, CDR2 SASEGT, per germline. The CDR3 sequence is 14 residues long. Trimming cost V 4 bases and J 0 bases, with 10 bases left between them. The CDR3 loop reads CASSGEISSYEQYF. The CDR3 DNA sequence: TGTGCCAGCAGTGGAGAGATTAGCTCCTACGAGCAGTACTTC.

This chain joins TRBV30 and TRBJ1-1; D gene unclear. The V gene lost 0 bases and the J gene lost 1 base, with 6 bases spanning the gap. Germline V gives CDR1 GTSNPN, CDR2 SVGIG (reference sequence). The length of the CDR3 is 13 residues. The CDR3 loop reads CAWSVQGNTEAFF. DNA for the CDR3: TGTGCCTGGAGTGTACAAGGGAACACTGAAGCTTTCTTT.

This clone was recorded only once. The chain combines TRBV7-9 with TRBJ2-7; D is perhaps TRBD2 (5 bases). The ends were cut back, 1 base at V and 4 bases at J, with 14 bases in the middle. Germline CDR1 and CDR2: SEHNR and FQNEAQ (reference sequence). The CDR3 is 15 amino acids. This CDR3 reads CASSLVGSGGYEQYF. For the CDR3, the DNA is TGTGCCAGCAGCTTAGTGGGGTCGGGCGGGTACGAGCAGTACTTC. Filled out from reference TRBV7-9 and TRBJ2-7, the complete variable domain reads DTGVSQNPRHKITKRGQNVTFRCDPISEHNRLYWYRQTLGQGPEFLTYFQNEAQLEKSRLLSDRFSAERPKGSFSTLEIQRTEQGDSAMYLCASSLVGSGGYEQYFGPGTRLTVT.

The rearrangement uses TRBV5-1 and TRBJ2-5; tentatively, D is TRBD1 or TRBD2 (5 bases each). The CDR3 totals 15 residues. Germline V lookup: CDR1 SGHRS, CDR2 YFSETQ. Trimming took 0 bases from V and 5 from J, leaving 14 bases between them. The CDR3 bases are TGCGCCAGCAGCTTGGCCGGGACCTTGCAGGAGACCCAGTACTTC. It encodes CASSLAGTLQETQYF.

The J gene is TRBJ1-5, the V gene TRBV6-1; 7 bases align to TRBD1. The V gene's germline CDR1 is MNHNS and CDR2 SASEGT. CDR3 size: 14 residues. The J segment lost 4 bases and the V segment lost 4 bases, leaving 4 bases of the junction unmatched. CDR3 protein: CASSARQGNQPQHF. CDR3 DNA sequence: TGTGCCAGCAGTGCTCGACAGGGAAATCAGCCCCAGCATTTT.

The gene calls are TRBV6-6 and TRBJ2-4; 7 bases line up with TRBD1. V shed 10 bases and J 9 bases; nucleotides not matched to a gene: 6. Germline CDR1 reads MNHNY; CDR2 reads SVGAGI (reference sequence). CDR3 length equals 11 residues. Written as DNA, the CDR3 is TGTGCCACCCTCTCAGGGGGCATTCAGTACTTC. Protein: CATLSGGIQYF.

The chain recombines TRBV10-3 with TRBJ1-6, with 9 bases that match TRBD1. J was trimmed by 7 bases and V by 0 bases; bases with no gene match: 1. This CDR3 has 15 amino acids. Germline lookup yields CDR1 ENHRY and CDR2 SYGVKD. As DNA, the CDR3 is TGTGCCATCAGTGAGTCGGGGACAGGGAATTCACCCCTCCACTTT. Translation gives CAISESGTGNSPLHF.

The rearrangement uses TRBV19 and TRBJ1-2; tentative D call: TRBD1 (5 bases). CDR3 length: 14 amino acids. Deletions cut 4 bases from V and 3 bases from J, with 12 bases between. The germline V gene has CDR1 LNHDA and CDR2 SQIVND (reference sequence). The CDR3 DNA follows: TGTGCCAGTAGTACCTATGGAGGGGACTATGGCTACACCTTC. It is translated as CASSTYGGDYGYTF. Variable domain in full (rest from reference TRBV19 and TRBJ1-2): DGGITQSPKYLFRKEGQNVTLSCEQNLNHDAMYWYRQDPGQGLRLIYYSQIVNDFQKGDIAEGYSVSREKKESFPLTVTSAQKNPTAFYLCASSTYGGDYGYTFGSGTRLTVV.

This clone has only one observation. The V gene is TRBV9, the J gene TRBJ1-5, with D uncertain. The CDR3 runs 14 residues. The ends were cut back, 0 bases at V and 0 bases at J, with 4 bases in the middle. Per the germline V gene, CDR1 is SGDLS and CDR2 is YYNGEE. CDR3 sequence: CASSVGGSNQPQHF. In nucleotides, the CDR3 is TGTGCCAGCAGCGTAGGAGGTAGCAATCAGCCCCAGCATTTT.

The chain recombines TRBV7-9 with TRBJ2-7, with D perhaps matching TRBD1 (6 bases). Trimming left V 5 bases short and J 0 bases short, with 14 bases between. The CDR3 runs to 15 residues. The V gene's germline CDR1 is SEHNR and CDR2 FQNEAQ (reference sequence). The CDR3 reads CASSSLQGHSYEQYF. Here the CDR3 DNA reads TGTGCCAGCAGCAGTTTACAGGGCCACTCCTACGAGCAGTACTTC.

This clone was counted once. This sequence joins TRBV28 and TRBJ1-5; D not resolved. The V gene lost 2 bases and the J gene lost 3 bases, with 5 bases spanning the gap. CDR1 and CDR2 from the germline V gene are MDHEN and SYDVKM. This CDR3 is built from 13 residues. CDR3 sequence: CASSLRDNQPQHF. The DNA for the CDR3 is TGTGCCAGCAGTTTAAGGGACAATCAGCCCCAGCATTTT.